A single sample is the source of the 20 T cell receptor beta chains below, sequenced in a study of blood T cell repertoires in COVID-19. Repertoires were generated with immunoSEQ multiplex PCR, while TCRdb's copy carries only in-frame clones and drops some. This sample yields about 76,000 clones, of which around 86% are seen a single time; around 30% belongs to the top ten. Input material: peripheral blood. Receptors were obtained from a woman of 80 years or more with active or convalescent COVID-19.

CDR3 residues: CAGGGVPYEQYF. The CDR3 DNA is TGTGCCGGAGGGGGGGTGCCCTACGAGCAGTACTTC. The chain carries TRBV27 and TRBJ2-7, with a possible D match to TRBD2 (7 bases). Trimming took 11 bases from V and 2 from J, leaving 13 bases between them. Germline assignment: CDR1 MNHEY and CDR2 SMNVEV (reference sequence). The CDR3 is 12 residues long.

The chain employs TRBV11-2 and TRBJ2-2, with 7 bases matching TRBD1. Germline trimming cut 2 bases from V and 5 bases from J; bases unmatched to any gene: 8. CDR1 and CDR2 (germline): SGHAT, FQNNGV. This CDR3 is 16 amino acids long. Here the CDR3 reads CASSLFGDRATGELFF. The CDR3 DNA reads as TGTGCCAGCAGCTTATTCGGTGACAGGGCTACCGGGGAGCTGTTTTTT.

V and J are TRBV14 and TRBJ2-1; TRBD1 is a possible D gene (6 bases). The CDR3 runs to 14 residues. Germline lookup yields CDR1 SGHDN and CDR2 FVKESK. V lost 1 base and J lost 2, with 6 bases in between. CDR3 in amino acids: CASSQGTAYNEQFF. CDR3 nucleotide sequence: TGTGCCAGCAGCCAAGGGACAGCCTACAATGAGCAGTTCTTC.

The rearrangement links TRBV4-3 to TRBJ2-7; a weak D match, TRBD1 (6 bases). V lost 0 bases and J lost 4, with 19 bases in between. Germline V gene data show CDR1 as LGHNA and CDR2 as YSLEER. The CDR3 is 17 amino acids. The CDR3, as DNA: TGCGCCAGCAGCCAAGAAGGGTTGAGCAGGGGTGTGTACGAGCAGTACTTC. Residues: CASSQEGLSRGVYEQYF.

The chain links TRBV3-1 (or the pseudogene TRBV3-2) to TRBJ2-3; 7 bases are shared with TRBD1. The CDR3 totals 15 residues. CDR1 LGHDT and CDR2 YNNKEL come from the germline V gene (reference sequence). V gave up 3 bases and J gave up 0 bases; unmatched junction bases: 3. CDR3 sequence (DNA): TGTGCCAGCAGCCAGAGGGACAGTAGCACAGATACGCAGTATTTT. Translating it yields CASSQRDSSTDTQYF.

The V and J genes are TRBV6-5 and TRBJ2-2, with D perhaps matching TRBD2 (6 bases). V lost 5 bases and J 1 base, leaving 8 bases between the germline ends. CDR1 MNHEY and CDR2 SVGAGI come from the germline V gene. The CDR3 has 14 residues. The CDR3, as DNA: TGTGCCAGCAGTCGACTAGTGAACACCGGGGAGCTGTTTTTT. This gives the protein CASSRLVNTGELFF.

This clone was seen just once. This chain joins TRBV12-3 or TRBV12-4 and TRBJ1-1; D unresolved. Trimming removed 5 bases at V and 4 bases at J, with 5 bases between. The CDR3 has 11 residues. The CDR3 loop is CASSPFTEAFF. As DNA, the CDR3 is TGTGCCAGCAGTCCCTTCACTGAAGCTTTCTTT.

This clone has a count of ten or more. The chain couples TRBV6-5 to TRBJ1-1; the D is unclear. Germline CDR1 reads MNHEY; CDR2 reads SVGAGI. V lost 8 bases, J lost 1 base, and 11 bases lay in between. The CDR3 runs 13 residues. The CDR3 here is CASQTGENTEAFF. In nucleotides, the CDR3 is TGTGCCAGCCAGACGGGAGAGAACACTGAAGCTTTCTTT.

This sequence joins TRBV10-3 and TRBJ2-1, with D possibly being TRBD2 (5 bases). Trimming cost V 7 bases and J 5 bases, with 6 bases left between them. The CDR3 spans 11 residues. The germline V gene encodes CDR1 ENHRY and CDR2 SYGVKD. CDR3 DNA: TGTGCCATCATGAGGGACAATGAGCAGTTCTTC. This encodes CAIMRDNEQFF.

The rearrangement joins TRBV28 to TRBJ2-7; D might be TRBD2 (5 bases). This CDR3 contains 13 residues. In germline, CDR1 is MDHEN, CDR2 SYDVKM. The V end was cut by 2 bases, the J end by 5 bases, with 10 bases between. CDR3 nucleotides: TGTGCCAGCAGTTTAGCTAGCCCCGACGAGCAGTACTTC. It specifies CASSLASPDEQYF.

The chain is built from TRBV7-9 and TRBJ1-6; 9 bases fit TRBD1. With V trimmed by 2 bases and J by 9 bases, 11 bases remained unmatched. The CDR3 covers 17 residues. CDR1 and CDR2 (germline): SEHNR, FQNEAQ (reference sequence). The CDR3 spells CASSLKLGTGSRSPLHF. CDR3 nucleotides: TGTGCCAGCAGCTTAAAGCTCGGGACAGGGAGTCGTTCACCCCTCCACTTT.

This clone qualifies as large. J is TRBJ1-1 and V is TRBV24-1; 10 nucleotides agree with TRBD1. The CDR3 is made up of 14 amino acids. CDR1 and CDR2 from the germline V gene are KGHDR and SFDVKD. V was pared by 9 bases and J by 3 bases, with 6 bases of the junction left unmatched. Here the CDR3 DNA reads TGTGCCACCCAATCCGGGACAGGGGACACTGAAGCTTTCTTT. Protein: CATQSGTGDTEAFF.

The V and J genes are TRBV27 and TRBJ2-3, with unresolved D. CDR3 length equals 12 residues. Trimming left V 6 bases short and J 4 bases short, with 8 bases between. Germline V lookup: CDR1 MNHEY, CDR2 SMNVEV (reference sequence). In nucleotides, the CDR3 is TGTGCCAGCAGCCGCACACCAGATACGCAGTATTTT. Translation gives CASSRTPDTQYF.

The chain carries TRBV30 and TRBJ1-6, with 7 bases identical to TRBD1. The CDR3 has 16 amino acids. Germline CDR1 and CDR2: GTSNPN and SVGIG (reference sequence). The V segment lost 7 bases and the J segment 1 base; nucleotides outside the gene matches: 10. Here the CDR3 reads CASHYRGGSYNSPLHF. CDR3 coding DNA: TGTGCCTCCCATTACAGGGGTGGGTCCTATAATTCACCCCTCCACTTT.

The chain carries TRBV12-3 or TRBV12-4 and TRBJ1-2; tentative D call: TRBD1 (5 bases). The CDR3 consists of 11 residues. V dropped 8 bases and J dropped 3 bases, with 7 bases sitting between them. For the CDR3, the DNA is TGTGCCAGCGGGGGGGACTATGGCTACACCTTC. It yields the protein CASGGDYGYTF.

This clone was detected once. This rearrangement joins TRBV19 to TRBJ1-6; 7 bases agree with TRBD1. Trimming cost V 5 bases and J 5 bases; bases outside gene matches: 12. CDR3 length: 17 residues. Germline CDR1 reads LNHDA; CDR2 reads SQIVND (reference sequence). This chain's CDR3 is CASSRSTRTGNNSPLHF. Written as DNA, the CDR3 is TGTGCCAGTAGTCGATCCACGCGGACAGGAAATAATTCACCCCTCCACTTT.

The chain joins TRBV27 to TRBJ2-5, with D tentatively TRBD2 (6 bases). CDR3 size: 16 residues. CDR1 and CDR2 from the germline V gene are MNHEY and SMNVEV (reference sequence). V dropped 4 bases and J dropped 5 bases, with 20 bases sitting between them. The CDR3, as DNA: TGTGCCAGCAGTTGGTCCGGGACGGGGAGGTGGGAGACCCAGTACTTC. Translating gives CASSWSGTGRWETQYF.

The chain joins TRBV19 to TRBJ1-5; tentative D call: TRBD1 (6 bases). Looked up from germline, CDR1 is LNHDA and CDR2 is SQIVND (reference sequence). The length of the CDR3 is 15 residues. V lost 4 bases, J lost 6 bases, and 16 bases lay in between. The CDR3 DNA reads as TGTGCCAGTAGTACCAACACAGGGCTGGTTCAGCCCCAGCATTTT. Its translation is CASSTNTGLVQPQHF.

This CDR3 is CASWGGNQETQYF. Here the CDR3 DNA reads TGTGCCAGCTGGGGGGGGAACCAAGAGACCCAGTACTTC. This chain joins TRBV28 and TRBJ2-5; 7 nucleotides line up with TRBD2. V lost 8 bases and J lost 0; bases outside the gene matches: 3. CDR1 is MDHEN and CDR2 is SYDVKM in the germline V gene. CDR3 size: 13 residues.

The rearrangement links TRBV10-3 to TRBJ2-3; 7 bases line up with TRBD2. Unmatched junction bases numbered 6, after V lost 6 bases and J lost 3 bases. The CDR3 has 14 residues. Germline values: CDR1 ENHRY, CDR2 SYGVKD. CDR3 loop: CAIRGGGGTDTQYF. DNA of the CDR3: TGTGCCATCAGAGGCGGGGGAGGAACAGATACGCAGTATTTT.